This paragraph reports one TCR beta chain. Per the authors' pipeline: Researchers report that nucleated cell counts were estimated from reference gene primer amplification. This table comes from immunoSEQ multiplex PCR, and its TCRdb copy is limited to in-frame clones, with some not included. V and J calls and clone size come straight from that table; D and trimming were deduced from the DNA. The table includes approximately 110,000 clones, less than 85% detected once. These data come from a study of blood T cell repertoires in COVID-19. Study overall: Sites in the United States, Italy and Spain provided acute and convalescent COVID-19 samples. In each case, the material was cDNA or gDNA derived from T cells, B-cell-depleted T cells, or PBMCs.

This CDR3 comprises 15 residues. V dropped 4 bases and J dropped 3 bases, with 13 bases sitting between them. Germline CDR1 is LNHDA and CDR2 is SQIVND (reference sequence). The sequencing input was peripheral blood. The receptor's source is a man in his sixties or seventies with active or convalescent COVID-19. The V call is TRBV19, the J call TRBJ1-5, with D possibly TRBD1 on 5 matching bases. CDR3 amino acids: CASSTTESSNQPQHF. As DNA, the CDR3 is TGTGCCAGTAGTACGACAGAATCATCCAATCAGCCCCAGCATTTT.